The rows below give T cell receptor beta chains drawn from one sample of a study of T cell repertoires in cytomegalovirus infection. TCRdb used MiXCR to reprocess the reads, holding one entry per CDR3 protein. The sample records hundreds of thousands of distinct CDR3 sequences, 24% being singletons. Sequenced sample: CD8+ T cells from PBMCs. Source of these receptors: a human donor in good health (CMV status not recorded). Some clones in this sample may be carry-over from other donors' samples. CDR3s include the opening cysteine and the closing phenylalanine or tryptophan. The D gene is left open where the match is weak. Size values are once, few and many counts, or a class for expanded clones, and some rows have none.

TGTGCCAGCAGTGAGAGGGGAGGGTCCTACGAGCAGTACTTC	CASSERGGSYEQYF	TRBD2	TRBV2	TRBJ2-7	-
TGTGCCAGCAGCCCCCTCGTGACGGGGGCTGAAGCTTTCTTT	CASSPLVTGAEAFF	-	TRBV7-9	TRBJ1-1	many
TGTGCCAGCTCGACCGAGGGGCACCTGGGTAGAGAGACCCAGTACTTC	CASSTEGHLGRETQYF	-	TRBV18	TRBJ2-5	-
TGTGCCAGCAGCTTCTTCCCTTGGGACACTGAAGCTTTCTTT	CASSFFPWDTEAFF	-	TRBV5-5	TRBJ1-1	many
TGTGCCAGCAGTTACACCGGGACGGCAGATACGCAGTATTTT	CASSYTGTADTQYF	-	TRBV6-1	TRBJ2-3	-
TGTGCCACGAAAACCGGGACAGGGGACACTGAAGCTTTCTTT	CATKTGTGDTEAFF	TRBD1	TRBV24-1	TRBJ1-1	-
TGCAGCGTTGAAGGGGGGACAGAGTCCTACAATGAGCAGTTCTTC	CSVEGGTESYNEQFF	TRBD1	TRBV29-1	TRBJ2-1	few
TGTGCCAGCAGCCAAGATCGGCAGGGGCGGAATCAGCCCCAGCATTTT	CASSQDRQGRNQPQHF	-	TRBV4-1	TRBJ1-5	-
TGTGCCAGCAGCCCGCGGCTGACGGGACCCGAGGAAAAACTGTTTTTT	CASSPRLTGPEEKLFF	-	TRBV14	TRBJ1-4	-
TGTGCCAGCAGCCCAGGACTAGCGGGGGGGCCAGGGTACATTCAGTACTTC	CASSPGLAGGPGYIQYF	TRBD2	TRBV7-9	TRBJ2-4	-
TGTGCCAGCAGCTACGGGACAGGGAGGGAAAACGGGGAGCTGTTTTTT	CASSYGTGRENGELFF	TRBD1	TRBV7-8	TRBJ2-2	many
TGTGCCAGCAGCTTAACTGACAGGCGGAACTATGGCTACACCTTC	CASSLTDRRNYGYTF	-	TRBV7-2	TRBJ1-2	many
TGTGCCAGCACCCGACAGGGAACGGGTGAAAAACTGTTTTTT	CASTRQGTGEKLFF	TRBD1	TRBV27	TRBJ1-4	-
TGTGCCAGCAGACTCGGACAGGGTGGGCCAAACATTCAGTACTTC	CASRLGQGGPNIQYF	TRBD1	TRBV6-6	TRBJ2-4	many
TGCAGCGTCCTCCTTAAGGACTCTAACTATGGCTACACCTTC	CSVLLKDSNYGYTF	-	TRBV29-1	TRBJ1-2	few
TGTGCCAGTAGCCCCTGGAGGGGGGAGAGCTCCTACAATGAGCAGTTCTTC	CASSPWRGESSYNEQFF	-	TRBV19	TRBJ2-1	few
TGTGCCATCAGTGGTGCCGCCAATGAGCAGTTCTTC	CAISGAANEQFF	-	TRBV10-3	TRBJ2-1	-
TGTGCCAGCAGTGACCCCGCGGGGCTAGCGGGGGGGCCCAGTCCTCCAGATACGCAGTATTTT	CASSDPAGLAGGPSPPDTQYF	TRBD2	TRBV2	TRBJ2-3	few
TGTGCCAGCAGTTACCGGGGACTGAACACTGAAGCTTTCTTT	CASSYRGLNTEAFF	-	TRBV6-5	TRBJ1-1	many
TGTGCCAGCAGCTCCCCATATAGCAATCAGCCCCAGCATTTT	CASSSPYSNQPQHF	-	TRBV7-2	TRBJ1-5	many
TGCAGTGCTAGCCGGTGGGACAGGGACCACAATGAGCAGTTCTTC	CSASRWDRDHNEQFF	TRBD1	TRBV20-1	TRBJ2-1	-
TGTGCCAGCAGTATACGAGGGGGGCGTTACGAGCAGTACTTC	CASSIRGGRYEQYF	-	TRBV12-3/TRBV12-4	TRBJ2-7	-
TGCGCCAGCCTGGGGGGCGTCCTGGCAGCTAATGAAAAACTGTTTTTT	CASLGGVLAANEKLFF	-	TRBV10-2	TRBJ1-4	-
TGTGCCAGCAGTCGTCCCGGACAGGGGGAGGTTGAGCAGTTCTTC	CASSRPGQGEVEQFF	TRBD1	TRBV12-3/TRBV12-4	TRBJ2-1	-
TGCAGCGTGGACGGACAGGGGGCGGGCTATGGCTACACCTTC	CSVDGQGAGYGYTF	TRBD1	TRBV29-1	TRBJ1-2	few
TGTGCCAGCAGTCTCGTCAGGGGAGGCGAAAAACTGTTTTTT	CASSLVRGGEKLFF	-	TRBV5-5	TRBJ1-4	-